One TCR beta chain is described in this entry. The cohort comprised adults aged 18 to 89 years residing in 20 to 30 US areas. Two consecutive negative NP/OP PCR tests, clearance, or resolved symptoms defined Cohort 3 recovery. Trimming cost V 0 bases and J 4 bases, with 10 bases left between them. Germline values: CDR1 SGHKS, CDR2 YYEKEE (reference sequence). This CDR3 spans 14 amino acids. This record belongs to a study of blood T cell repertoires in COVID-19. Background on the study: PBMCs, B-cell-depleted T cells, or T cells were the source of the cDNA or gDNA that made up the material.

Original methodology: Amplification of reference gene primers was used by the study to estimate nucleated cell counts. Method: immunoSEQ multiplex PCR; TCRdb's copy keeps in-frame clones and lacks some. That table supplies the V and J calls and clone size; D and trimming were determined from the DNA. The table records some 330,000 clones, 75% to 90% of them present only once. This rearrangement joins TRBV5-5 to TRBJ1-2, with D tentatively TRBD1 (5 bases). Material: PBMCs or T cells enriched from blood (not recorded which). The clonotype comes from a man aged 25-45 years who had recovered from COVID-19. The CDR3 DNA is TGTGCCAGCAGCTTGGTGGGTAGGGGCTATGGCTACACCTTC. Translation gives CASSLVGRGYGYTF.